This T cell receptor beta chain was sequenced for a study of T-cell memory formation after mild COVID-19. To note about this clonotype: The target antigen is unknown.

Study-level results: Day 15 to 85 contracting clones showed balanced CD4/CD8; day 15 to 37 expanders favored CD4+.

The CDR3 has 13 amino acids. Between the trimmed V and J ends, which lost 4 bases and 11 bases, there was a span of 16 bases. One entry per CDR3 protein, called by TCRdb with MiXCR from the 5' RACE reads. The table records hundreds of thousands of distinct CDR3 sequences, more than 15% of them present only once. The chain couples TRBV12-3 or TRBV12-4 to TRBJ2-3; weak D call: TRBD1 (5 bases). Sequencing used PBMCs or a T cell subset sorted from them (not recorded which). The origin of this receptor is a man younger than 35 who had mild COVID-19 (a few samples of this study predate the infection). Cell type and time point are not known. This CDR3 is CASSSREELRQYF. The CDR3 coding sequence is TGTGCCAGCAGTTCCAGGGAAGAATTGAGGCAGTATTTT.